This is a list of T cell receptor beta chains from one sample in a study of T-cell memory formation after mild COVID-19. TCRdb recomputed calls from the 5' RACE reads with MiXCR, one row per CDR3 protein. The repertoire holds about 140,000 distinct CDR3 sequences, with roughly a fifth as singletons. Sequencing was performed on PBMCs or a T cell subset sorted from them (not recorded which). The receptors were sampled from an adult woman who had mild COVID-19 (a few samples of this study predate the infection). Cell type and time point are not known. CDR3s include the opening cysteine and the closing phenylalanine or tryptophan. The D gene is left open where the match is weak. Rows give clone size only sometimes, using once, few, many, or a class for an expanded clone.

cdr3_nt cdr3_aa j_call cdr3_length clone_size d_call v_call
TGTGCCAGCTCACCCCGGACAGGGGGCGGCAATCAGCCCCAGCATTTT CASSPRTGGGNQPQHF TRBJ1-5 16 NA TRBD1 TRBV18
TGCGCCAGCAGCTTGGCCACCGGGACAGGGTACGAGCAGTACTTC CASSLATGTGYEQYF TRBJ2-7 15 few TRBD1 TRBV5-1
TGTGCCAGCAGTTATGGACAGGGGGCGAGAGAGACCCAGTACTTC CASSYGQGARETQYF TRBJ2-5 15 NA TRBD1 TRBV6-5
TGTGCCAGCAGGGTCTCCGGGACAGGGGCCTACGAGCAGTACTTC CASRVSGTGAYEQYF TRBJ2-7 15 NA TRBD1 TRBV6-5
TGTGCCAGCAGCACTACAGGGGGCTATGGCTACACCTTC CASSTTGGYGYTF TRBJ1-2 13 NA TRBD1 TRBV12-3/TRBV12-4
TGTGCCAGCAGTTTGGAGGGGGGCCGGGATACCGGGGAGCTGTTTTTT CASSLEGGRDTGELFF TRBJ2-2 16 NA NA TRBV12-3/TRBV12-4
TGTGCCAGCAGCCGACAGGACATGAACACTGAAGCTTTCTTT CASSRQDMNTEAFF TRBJ1-1 14 once NA TRBV28
TGTGCCAGCAGTGTGGACAGGGTGTGGGATACGCAGTATTTT CASSVDRVWDTQYF TRBJ2-3 14 NA TRBD1 TRBV12-3/TRBV12-4
TGCAGCCCCTTCCGGGACAGCTACGAGCAGTACTTC CSPFRDSYEQYF TRBJ2-7 12 NA TRBD1 TRBV20-1
TGTGCCAGCAGAACCGGGGACACAGATACGCAGTATTTT CASRTGDTDTQYF TRBJ2-3 13 NA NA TRBV6-5
TGTGCCAGCAGGGGACTAGCGGGAACTGAGACCCAGTACTTC CASRGLAGTETQYF TRBJ2-5 14 NA TRBD2 TRBV12-3/TRBV12-4
TGTGCCAGCACCGATGGGAGGGAGGGCACAGATACGCAGTATTTT CASTDGREGTDTQYF TRBJ2-3 15 NA TRBD2 TRBV2
TGCAGTGCTAAACAGATGGGGGTGGACACTGAAGCTTTCTTT CSAKQMGVDTEAFF TRBJ1-1 14 NA NA TRBV20-1
TGTGCCAGCTCACCATTAGTCAGACCCTACGAGCAGTACTTC CASSPLVRPYEQYF TRBJ2-7 14 many NA TRBV18
TGCGCCAGCAGCTTGGAGGCCGGTGAGCAGTTCTTC CASSLEAGEQFF TRBJ2-1 12 few NA TRBV5-1
TGTGCCAGCGCACTGCGGGTGAGCACTGAAGCTTTCTTT CASALRVSTEAFF TRBJ1-1 13 NA NA TRBV6-2/TRBV6-3
TGTGCCAGCAGCCCGACGGGACTCAATTCAATGAACACTGAAGCTTTCTTT CASSPTGLNSMNTEAFF TRBJ1-1 17 few NA TRBV11-2
TGTGCCAGCAGCTTGGCGGGAGGGAGCGAGCAGTACTTC CASSLAGGSEQYF TRBJ2-7 13 NA TRBD2 TRBV5-6
TGTGCCTGGAGTGTACGTGTGCGGGAGACCCAGTACTTC CAWSVRVRETQYF TRBJ2-5 13 few NA TRBV30
TGCGCCAGCAGCTTGGGGGTGGGACGGGACCCCAAGCAGTTCTTC CASSLGVGRDPKQFF TRBJ2-1 15 many NA TRBV5-1
TGTGCCAGCAGCTTAGCTGGCTCGGGCCAAGAGACCCAGTACTTC CASSLAGSGQETQYF TRBJ2-5 15 few NA TRBV7-2
TGTGCCAGCAGTCCCCGTCGGACCGATGACACAGATACGCAGTATTTT CASSPRRTDDTDTQYF TRBJ2-3 16 few NA TRBV12-3/TRBV12-4
TGTGCCAGTAGTTCCGACTATGGCTACACCTTC CASSSDYGYTF TRBJ1-2 11 few NA TRBV19
TGTGCCAGCAGTGTAACGTCCCCGAGAACCGGGGAGCTGTTTTTT CASSVTSPRTGELFF TRBJ2-2 15 NA NA TRBV2
TGTGCCAGCAGCTTATCGCCAGCACTGTTCGTTGAGCCTAACTATGGCTACACCTTC CASSLSPALFVEPNYGYTF TRBJ1-2 19 NA NA TRBV7-2
TGCAGCGTCAAACAGGGGGCCGATCGACATACGCAGTATTTT CSVKQGADRHTQYF TRBJ2-3 14 few TRBD1 TRBV29-1
TGTGCCAGCAGTCTCGGGGACGTCACAGATACGCAGTATTTT CASSLGDVTDTQYF TRBJ2-3 14 few NA TRBV12-3/TRBV12-4
TGTGCCAGCAGCCTTGGACTAGCGGGAGTGTCCGGGGAGCTGTTTTTT CASSLGLAGVSGELFF TRBJ2-2 16 few TRBD2 TRBV7-3
TGTGCCAGCAGTGGCGGGACAATGAACACTGAAGCTTTCTTT CASSGGTMNTEAFF TRBJ1-1 14 few NA TRBV2
TGTGCCAGCGGGGGAGGCCCTTCGATGCAGCCCCAGCATTTT CASGGGPSMQPQHF TRBJ1-5 14 NA NA TRBV27
TGTGCCAGCAGCCCATCGATTCGCACAGATACGCAGTATTTT CASSPSIRTDTQYF TRBJ2-3 14 NA NA TRBV7-9
TGTGCCAGCAGCTTGATGGGACATGCGCGAAACTCAAGCTCCTACAATGAGCAGTTCTTC CASSLMGHARNSSSYNEQFF TRBJ2-1 20 few NA TRBV5-5
TGCAGTGCCCAAAAGACCCCCCGGACCGGGGAGCTGTTTTTT CSAQKTPRTGELFF TRBJ2-2 14 NA NA TRBV20-1
TGTGCCACCAGTGACACGAACAGGGGCCTGCGAGAGACCCAGTACTTC CATSDTNRGLRETQYF TRBJ2-5 16 NA TRBD1 TRBV24-1
TGCAGTGCTAGAGTCCAGGGTCATTCGCATATGAACACTGAAGCTTTCTTT CSARVQGHSHMNTEAFF TRBJ1-1 17 few NA TRBV20-1
TGTGCCAGCAGAGGACTAGCGGGGGACTCCTACAATGAGCAGTTCTTC CASRGLAGDSYNEQFF TRBJ2-1 16 NA TRBD2 TRBV6-5
TGTGCCAGCAGCTTAGGCGGGACTCACCGCAATGAGCAGTTCTTC CASSLGGTHRNEQFF TRBJ2-1 15 NA NA TRBV7-2
TGCGCCAGCAGCAAGCTTGGGACAGGGTCGGGCTATGGCTACACCTTC CASSKLGTGSGYGYTF TRBJ1-2 16 NA TRBD1 TRBV5-1
TGCGCCAGCAGCTTCGAGGGAACCTACGAGCAGTACTTC CASSFEGTYEQYF TRBJ2-7 13 few NA TRBV5-1
TGTGCCAGCAGCCACGTGACTAGCGCCCCCTCCTACGAGCAGTACTTC CASSHVTSAPSYEQYF TRBJ2-7 16 few TRBD2 TRBV3-1
TGTGCCAGCAGTGAAAATCGACGGAGCATGAACACTGAAGCTTTCTTT CASSENRRSMNTEAFF TRBJ1-1 16 NA NA TRBV6-1
TGTGCCAGCAGCTGGAATGCGAGGGGAAACACCATATATTTT CASSWNARGNTIYF TRBJ1-3 14 many NA TRBV3-1
TGCAGCGTACGACAGGAGGTCACTGAAGCTTTCTTT CSVRQEVTEAFF TRBJ1-1 12 NA NA TRBV29-1
TGTGCCAGCAGCCACATGAGGAGACAGAACACCGGGGAGCTGTTTTTT CASSHMRRQNTGELFF TRBJ2-2 16 NA NA TRBV25-1
TGTGCCAGTAGTTCCACCGCCGGGACAGAAGTCTATGGCTACACCTTC CASSSTAGTEVYGYTF TRBJ1-2 16 NA TRBD1 TRBV19
TGTGCCAGCAGCTCCAGACTAGCGGGGCAGAACACAGATACGCAGTATTTT CASSSRLAGQNTDTQYF TRBJ2-3 17 many TRBD2 TRBV7-6
TGCGCCAGCAGCCTCGGACACCGCACAGATACGCAGTATTTT CASSLGHRTDTQYF TRBJ2-3 14 NA NA TRBV5-1
TGCAGCGTTGAAGTGGGGCAGGGATCGACCGGAAACACCATATATTTT CSVEVGQGSTGNTIYF TRBJ1-3 16 few NA TRBV29-1
TGTGCCAGCAGTCCCCAGACAGGGGTGTACACTGAAGCTTTCTTT CASSPQTGVYTEAFF TRBJ1-1 15 few TRBD1 TRBV27
TGTGCCAGCAGTGACCGGGACAGGGGGGCCTCAGGCTATGGCTACACCTTC CASSDRDRGASGYGYTF TRBJ1-2 17 NA TRBD1 TRBV7-9
TGTGCCACCAGCCGAGGGATCGGGGGAGACACTGAAGCTTTCTTT CATSRGIGGDTEAFF TRBJ1-1 15 NA NA TRBV15
TGTGCCAGCAGCTTAGTCGGAATTGGGGAGGGGCAGGGTGAGACTTTCTTT CASSLVGIGEGQGETFF TRBJ1-1 17 NA NA TRBV7-8
TGTGCCAGCAGTTACAAAACGGGAGGGATTAATGGACAGTTCTTC CASSYKTGGINGQFF TRBJ2-1 15 few TRBD2 TRBV6-2/TRBV6-3
TGTGCCAGCAGTTACTCTTTCCGGGACAGGGTACTTCTGAACACCGGGGAGCTGTTTTTT CASSYSFRDRVLLNTGELFF TRBJ2-2 20 NA TRBD1 TRBV6-5
TGTGCCTGGAGTCGGGCAGATACGCAGTATTTT CAWSRADTQYF TRBJ2-3 11 NA NA TRBV30
TGTGCCAGCAGCCCTCGCCAGCGGGAGGGATATACGCAGTATTTT CASSPRQREGYTQYF TRBJ2-3 15 few TRBD2 TRBV11-1
TGTGCCAGCAGCCCGCGGACAGGGAGGGACAGCACTGAAGCTTTCTTT CASSPRTGRDSTEAFF TRBJ1-1 16 few TRBD1 TRBV7-9
TGTGCCAGCATCGCACCAGGGACCGGGGAGCTGTTTTTT CASIAPGTGELFF TRBJ2-2 13 NA NA TRBV6-5
TGCGCCAGCAGCTCCCTGATCCGGGACAGCACTGAAGCTTTCTTT CASSSLIRDSTEAFF TRBJ1-1 15 NA TRBD1 TRBV5-1